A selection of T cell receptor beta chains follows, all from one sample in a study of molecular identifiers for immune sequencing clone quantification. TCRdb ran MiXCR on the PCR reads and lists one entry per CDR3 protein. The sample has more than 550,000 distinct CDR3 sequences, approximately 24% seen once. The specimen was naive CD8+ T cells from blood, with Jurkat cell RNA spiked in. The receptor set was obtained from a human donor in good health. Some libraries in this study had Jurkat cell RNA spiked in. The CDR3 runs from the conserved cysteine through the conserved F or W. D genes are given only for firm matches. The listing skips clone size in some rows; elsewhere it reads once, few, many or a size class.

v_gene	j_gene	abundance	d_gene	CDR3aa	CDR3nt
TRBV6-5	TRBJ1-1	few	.	CASSYSGQLNTEAFF	TGTGCCAGCAGTTACTCCGGACAGTTGAACACTGAAGCTTTCTTT
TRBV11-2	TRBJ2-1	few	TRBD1	CASTSDRGQAARNEQFF	TGTGCCAGCACCTCCGACAGGGGCCAAGCGGCTCGCAATGAGCAGTTCTTC
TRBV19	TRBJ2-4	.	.	CASSIGGRGGKNIQYF	TGTGCCAGTAGTATAGGGGGTCGGGGAGGCAAAAACATTCAGTACTTC
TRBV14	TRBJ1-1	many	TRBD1	CASSPGQGAWEAFF	TGTGCCAGCAGCCCAGGACAGGGGGCTTGGGAAGCTTTCTTT
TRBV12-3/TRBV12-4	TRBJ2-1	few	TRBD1	CASSFPQGQLGEQFF	TGTGCCAGCAGTTTTCCACAGGGGCAATTGGGCGAGCAGTTCTTC
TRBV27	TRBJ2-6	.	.	CATQSVGIDSGANVLTF	TGTGCCACTCAATCGGTCGGGATAGACTCTGGGGCCAACGTCCTGACTTTC
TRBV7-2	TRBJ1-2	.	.	CASSLIGGADGYTF	TGTGCCAGCAGCTTAATCGGGGGCGCAGATGGCTACACCTTC
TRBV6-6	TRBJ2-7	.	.	CASSPTGRLGLSYEQYF	TGTGCCAGCAGCCCCACGGGACGTCTGGGACTGAGCTACGAGCAGTACTTC
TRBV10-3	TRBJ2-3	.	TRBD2	CALRDGLAGDRTAPQYF	TGTGCCCTCCGTGACGGACTAGCGGGGGACCGCACAGCTCCGCAGTATTTT
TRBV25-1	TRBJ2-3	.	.	CANNTLKSDTQYF	TGTGCCAACAATACTTTGAAAAGTGATACACAGTATTTT
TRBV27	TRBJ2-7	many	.	CASSWSSRGYEQYF	TGTGCCAGCAGTTGGAGTAGCCGAGGTTACGAGCAGTACTTC
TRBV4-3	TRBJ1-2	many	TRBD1	CASSPQGQSIYGYTF	TGCGCCAGCAGCCCACAGGGACAGTCAATCTATGGCTACACCTTC
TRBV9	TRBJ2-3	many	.	CASSVEGSGTDTQYF	TGTGCCAGCAGCGTAGAAGGTTCTGGCACAGATACGCAGTATTTT
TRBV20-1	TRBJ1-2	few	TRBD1	CSAKTTGNYGYTF	TGCAGTGCTAAGACGACAGGGAACTATGGCTACACCTTC
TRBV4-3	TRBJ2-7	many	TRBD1	CASSSRTGKYEQYF	TGCGCCAGCAGCTCTCGGACAGGGAAATACGAGCAGTACTTC
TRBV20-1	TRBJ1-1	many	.	CSAGGMRAEAFF	TGCAGTGCTGGGGGAATGCGGGCTGAAGCTTTCTTT
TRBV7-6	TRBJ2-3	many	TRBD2	CASSLHPEGLAGEGGTQYF	TGTGCCAGCAGCTTACACCCCGAGGGACTAGCGGGAGAGGGAGGGACGCAGTATTTT
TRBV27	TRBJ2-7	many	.	CASSLSGSGGYEQYF	TGTGCCAGCAGTTTATCTGGGTCCGGCGGCTACGAGCAGTACTTC
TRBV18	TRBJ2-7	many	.	CASSDHLGGAYEQYF	TGTGCCAGCTCCGACCACCTGGGGGGTGCCTACGAGCAGTACTTC
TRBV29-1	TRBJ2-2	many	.	CSVDLSTGELFF	TGCAGCGTTGACCTTTCTACCGGGGAGCTGTTTTTT
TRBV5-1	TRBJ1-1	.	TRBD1	CASGLGQGAPEAFF	TGCGCCAGCGGCTTGGGTCAGGGGGCCCCTGAAGCTTTCTTT
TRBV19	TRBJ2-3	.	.	CASGQNPGPTSTDTQYF	TGTGCCAGTGGTCAAAACCCCGGGCCAACTAGCACAGATACGCAGTATTTT
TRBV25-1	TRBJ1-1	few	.	CASSDFAENTEAFF	TGTGCCAGCAGTGATTTTGCAGAGAACACTGAAGCTTTCTTT
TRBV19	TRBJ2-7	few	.	CASSSQGNKGEYEQYF	TGTGCCAGTAGTTCACAGGGAAACAAGGGCGAATACGAGCAGTACTTC
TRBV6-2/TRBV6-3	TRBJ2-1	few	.	CASSYGPGRNEQFF	TGTGCCAGCAGTTACGGACCCGGCAGAAATGAGCAGTTCTTC
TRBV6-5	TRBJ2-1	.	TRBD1	CASSSPGQGPYNEQFF	TGTGCCAGCAGTTCCCCGGGACAGGGGCCCTACAATGAGCAGTTCTTC
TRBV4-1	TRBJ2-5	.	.	CASSQDEGSMEPQYF	TGCGCCAGCAGCCAAGACGAGGGTAGTATGGAGCCCCAGTACTTC
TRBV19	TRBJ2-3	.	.	CAGRGGTDTQYF	TGTGCCGGTAGGGGCGGCACAGATACGCAGTATTTT
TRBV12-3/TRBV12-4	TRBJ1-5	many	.	CASSPAVGVNQPQHF	TGTGCCAGCAGCCCAGCGGTTGGAGTCAATCAGCCCCAGCATTTT
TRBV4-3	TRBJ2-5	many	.	CASSSGLSSGPTQYF	TGCGCCAGCAGCTCAGGCCTTAGTAGCGGTCCGACCCAGTACTTC
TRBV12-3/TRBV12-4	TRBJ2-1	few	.	CASTEQKGVGEQFF	TGTGCCAGCACCGAACAAAAGGGGGTAGGGGAGCAGTTCTTC
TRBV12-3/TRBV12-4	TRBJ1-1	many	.	CASRPNRALNTEAFF	TGTGCCAGCAGACCAAACAGGGCGCTGAACACTGAAGCTTTCTTT
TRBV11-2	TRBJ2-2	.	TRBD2	CTSRGLAGAPGELFF	TGTACCAGCAGAGGACTAGCGGGAGCCCCCGGGGAGCTGTTTTTT
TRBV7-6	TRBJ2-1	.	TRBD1	CASSPRGHNEQFF	TGTGCCAGCAGCCCCAGGGGGCACAATGAGCAGTTCTTC
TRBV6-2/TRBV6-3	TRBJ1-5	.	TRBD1	CASSNPWDRGLQPQHF	TGTGCCAGCAGTAATCCGTGGGACAGGGGGCTTCAGCCCCAGCATTTT
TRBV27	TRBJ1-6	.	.	CASSPLGPASPLHF	TGTGCCAGCAGTCCCCTGGGCCCAGCTTCACCCCTCCACTTT
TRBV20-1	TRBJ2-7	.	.	CSSHLPGYF	TGCAGTTCCCATCTCCCAGGTTACTTC
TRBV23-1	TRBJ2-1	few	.	CASKTLARAGNEQFF	TGCGCCAGCAAAACGCTAGCGCGCGCGGGGAATGAGCAGTTCTTC
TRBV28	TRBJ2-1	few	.	CASSLRDFGNNEQFF	TGTGCCAGCAGTTTAAGGGACTTCGGCAACAATGAGCAGTTCTTC
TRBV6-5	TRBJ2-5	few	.	CASSYSSADREVETQYF	TGTGCCAGCAGTTACTCCTCTGCAGACAGGGAGGTAGAGACCCAGTACTTC
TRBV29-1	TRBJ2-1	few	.	CSVEGTHPSYNEQFF	TGCAGCGTTGAAGGGACCCACCCATCCTACAATGAGCAGTTCTTC
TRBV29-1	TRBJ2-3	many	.	CSVEGLRGRTNTDTQYF	TGCAGCGTGGAGGGCCTTAGGGGCCGAACAAACACAGATACGCAGTATTTT
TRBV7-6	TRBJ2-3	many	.	CASSLDHPAQTDTQYF	TGTGCCAGCAGCTTAGACCACCCAGCGCAGACAGATACGCAGTATTTT
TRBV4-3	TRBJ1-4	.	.	CASSQTANNEKLFF	TGCGCCAGCAGCCAAACAGCGAACAATGAAAAACTGTTTTTT
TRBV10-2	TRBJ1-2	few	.	CAAQWGHGYTF	TGCGCCGCTCAATGGGGCCATGGCTACACCTTC
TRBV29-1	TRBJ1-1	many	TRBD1	CSVDGTGLESEAFF	TGCAGCGTTGACGGGACAGGGCTGGAATCTGAAGCTTTCTTT
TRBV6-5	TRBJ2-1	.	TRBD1	CASSYWGTGNEQFF	TGTGCCAGCAGTTACTGGGGGACAGGGAATGAGCAGTTCTTC
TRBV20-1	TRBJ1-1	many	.	CSASHPGARNTEAFF	TGCAGTGCTAGTCATCCGGGGGCGCGGAACACTGAAGCTTTCTTT
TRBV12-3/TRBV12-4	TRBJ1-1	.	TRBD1	CASSLNRGTEAFF	TGTGCCAGCAGTTTAAACAGGGGCACTGAAGCTTTCTTT
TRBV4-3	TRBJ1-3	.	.	CASSQDWGFGNTIYF	TGCGCCAGCAGCCAAGATTGGGGATTCGGAAACACCATATATTTT
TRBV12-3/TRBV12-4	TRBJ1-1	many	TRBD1	CASSFNQGVWTEAFF	TGTGCCAGCAGTTTTAATCAGGGGGTTTGGACTGAAGCTTTCTTT
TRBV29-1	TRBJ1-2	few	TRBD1	CSVEDRGGYGYTF	TGCAGCGTTGAAGACAGGGGGGGCTATGGCTACACCTTC
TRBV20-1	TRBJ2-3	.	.	CSARAGYTDRQYF	TGCAGTGCACGCGCGGGATACACCGATAGGCAGTATTTT
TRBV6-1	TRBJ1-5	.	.	CASRSDRDVPNQPQHF	TGTGCCAGCAGATCCGACCGGGACGTTCCAAATCAGCCCCAGCATTTT